This is a list of T cell receptor beta chains from one sample in a study of T cell changes during pregnancy in multiple sclerosis. Generated by immunoSEQ multiplex PCR, the TCRdb table keeps only in-frame clones and is missing some. The sample includes roughly 76,000 clones, 85% to 95% of them seen just once. The specimen was CD4+ T cells from peripheral blood mononuclear cells, collected after pregnancy. These receptors all come from a female donor with multiple sclerosis, enrolled in a pregnancy study. CDR3s include the opening cysteine and the closing phenylalanine or tryptophan.

v_call	j_call	cdr3_aa
TRBV11-2	TRBJ1-2	CASSFPPLDRGDGYTF
TRBV7-9	TRBJ2-7	CASSPDPVYEQYF
TRBV18	TRBJ2-5	CASSPVGAQETQYF
TRBV6-5	TRBJ2-7	CASSYLGLAGPYEQYF
TRBV25-1	TRBJ2-1	CASSRGGPYNEQFF
TRBV2	TRBJ2-2	CASSGTSGRAYTGELFF
TRBV6-6	TRBJ2-7	CASSLTSGRMNEQYF
TRBV4-1	TRBJ2-3	CASSRPLDTQYF
TRBV11-2	TRBJ2-7	CASSRTRTYEQYF
TRBV4-1	TRBJ2-1	CASSQDLGRLAGANEQFF
TRBV7-2	TRBJ2-1	CASSLGITGSSYNEQFF
TRBV5-8	TRBJ1-5	CASSLLGAGNQPQHF
TRBV7-6	TRBJ2-7	CASSPDSYPYEQYF
TRBV11-2	TRBJ2-7	CASSLRLAGGLYEQYF
TRBV5-1	TRBJ2-7	CASSLAQGQGAKEQYF
TRBV7-2	TRBJ2-7	CASSLGAGLAVHEQYF
TRBV5-1	TRBJ2-5	CASSGELGIQETQYF
TRBV23-1	TRBJ2-1	CASSQSIVAGTSSSYNEQFF
TRBV28	TRBJ1-5	CASSSQTEGGQAGNQPQHF
TRBV2	TRBJ1-5	CASSEGQVKNQPQHF
TRBV27	TRBJ1-2	CASGAGQGARGYTF
TRBV5-1	TRBJ1-6	CASSLGQGSSYNSPLHF
TRBV7-3	TRBJ2-7	CASSLRSGYEQYF
TRBV25-1	TRBJ2-1	CASSRPGYNEQFF
TRBV5-5	TRBJ1-1	CASSSRDRRPQAFF